This T cell receptor beta chain was profiled in a study of cytomegalovirus exposure and HLA in healthy donors. Study at large: Researchers found that more than 70% of 350 to 500 genotyped donors fell within the Caucasian-associated ancestry cluster.

Study conclusions and caveats: Some public TCRs appeared in many individuals, while most sequences were rare. V- and J-gene trimming of TCR beta was linked (in a later analysis) to a missense DCLRE1C variant. The authors assumed roughly uniform sequencing depth across donors for presence/absence analyses.

Only one count was recorded for this clone. Its matching antigen is unknown. PCR employed 60 Vbeta and 13 Jbeta primers. Assay: immunoSEQ multiplex PCR; the TCRdb copy retains only in-frame clones and omits some. The table has a few hundred thousand clones, 80% to 95% seen once. This sequence originates from a girl aged 2-10 years in good health and CMV-seronegative. Source material: PBMCs.

CDR3: CASSPEGQINSPLHF. The CDR3 DNA reads TGTGCCAGCAGCCCTGAAGGACAGATTAATTCACCCCTCCACTTT. This chain connects TRBV9 to TRBJ1-6, with D tentatively TRBD1 (6 bases). The CDR3 extends over 15 amino acids. V lost 4 bases, J lost 6 bases, and 14 bases lay in between. Germline V lookup: CDR1 SGDLS, CDR2 YYNGEE.